This T cell receptor (beta chain) was obtained from a study of T cell responses to AZD1222 COVID-19 vaccine. Study background: Combined were second doses at about 4 or about 12 weeks. The study's findings and limits: Repertoires in all cases were sampled only once the peak T cell response had passed. A rise in Spike-specific TCR breadth and depth followed two AZD1222 doses.

Germline V gene sequence: CDR1 SGHRS, CDR2 YFSETQ. V dropped 0 bases and J dropped 2; count of bases not matched to a gene: 3. This CDR3 has 17 amino acids. Method: immunoSEQ multiplex PCR; TCRdb's copy keeps in-frame clones and lacks some. In the table there are more than 150,000 clones, about 90% of which are singletons. Of note for this clone: Its specificity is not known.

The chain recombines TRBV5-1 with TRBJ1-4, with TRBD1 matching 11 bases. This receptor was taken from an adult in good health. This specimen consisted of peripheral blood, obtained on day 0 of AZD1222 vaccination. The CDR3 reads CASSLGDRGSTNEKLFF. CDR3 sequence (DNA): TGCGCCAGCAGCTTGGGGGACAGGGGGTCGACTAATGAAAAACTGTTTTTT.